A single sample gave rise to the 22 T cell receptor beta chains below, sequenced in a study of response to subunit inactivated influenza vaccine. TCRdb re-called the RT-PCR reads with MiXCR, one entry per CDR3 protein. The sample lists about 570,000 distinct CDR3 sequences; approximately 10% were seen once. This sample comprised PBMCs from blood, obtained on the day of vaccination. The receptor source for this set is a middle-aged man who received an inactivated influenza vaccine.

The chain couples TRBV12-3 or TRBV12-4 to TRBJ2-7, with 13 nucleotides matching TRBD2. V shed 3 bases, J shed 3 bases, and the junction held 2 bases outside the gene matches. This CDR3 comprises 15 residues. The CDR3 sequence: CASSFRLAGGYEQYF. In DNA, the CDR3 is TGTGCCAGCAGTTTCAGACTAGCGGGGGGCTACGAGCAGTACTTC.

The sample holds a few counts of this clonotype. The chain couples TRBV13 to TRBJ2-3; 10 bases line up with TRBD1. This CDR3 is 17 amino acids long. Looked up from germline, CDR1 is PRHDT and CDR2 is FYEKMQ (reference sequence). Losses at the gene ends were 1 base for V and 2 bases for J; bases not matched to a gene: 6. CDR3 loop: CASSLVTGTGVTDTQYF. In nucleotides, the CDR3 is TGTGCCAGCAGCTTAGTTACCGGGACAGGGGTCACAGATACGCAGTATTTT.

This clonotype was picked up one time. As the CDR3 is not closed by the conserved phenylalanine or tryptophan, this likely results from a read error. The rearrangement links TRBV28 to TRBJ2-7, with D tentatively TRBD2 (6 bases). V was clipped by 4 bases and J by 2 bases, with 18 bases between them. The germline gives CDR1 MDHEN, CDR2 SYDVKM. The CDR3 extends over 16 amino acids. CDR3 protein: CASSSPQGGNPYEQYY. CDR3 nucleotides: TGTGCCAGCAGTTCCCCCCAGGGCGGGAACCCCTACGAGCAGTACTAC.

This clonotype was detected only a few times. This sequence joins TRBV6-2 or TRBV6-3 and TRBJ1-1; D not resolved. The germline gives CDR1 MNHEY, CDR2 SVGEGT. This CDR3 is built from 12 residues. V lost 4 bases to trimming and J lost 0 bases, with 3 bases between them. CDR3 protein: CASSSVNTEAFF. The CDR3 nucleotides are TGTGCCAGCAGTTCTGTGAACACTGAAGCTTTCTTT.

This clonotype was counted a few times. V is TRBV27 and J is TRBJ2-7, with D possibly called TRBD1 or TRBD2 (6 bases each). The CDR3 covers 14 residues. Germline V gene lookup returns CDR1 MNHEY and CDR2 SMNVEV (reference sequence). V lost 0 bases to trimming and J lost 4 bases, with 10 bases between them. Here the CDR3 DNA reads TGTGCCAGCAGTTTATCAGGGGGGCAGTACGAGCAGTACTTC. Translating it yields CASSLSGGQYEQYF.

The chain is built from TRBV7-2 and TRBJ2-7; D may be TRBD1 (6 bases). Germline-derived CDR1 and CDR2 are SGHTA and FQGNSA. Between the trimmed V and J ends, which lost 4 bases and 4 bases, there was a span of 11 bases. CDR3 size: 13 residues. CDR3 region: CASSSRDKYEQYF. CDR3 bases: TGTGCCAGCAGCTCCCGGGACAAATACGAGCAGTACTTC.

The genes are TRBV20-1 and TRBJ2-7; weak D call: TRBD2 (5 bases). Trimming shortened V by 7 bases and J by 2 bases, and 15 bases separated the two germline ends. Germline CDR1 reads DFQATT; CDR2 reads SNEGSKA (reference sequence). The CDR3 is made up of 13 amino acids. CDR3 nucleotides: TGCAGTGGAGTAGGGAGCGAAACCTACGAGCAGTACTTC. Its protein is CSGVGSETYEQYF.

A few counts support this clonotype. For the CDR3, the DNA is TGTGCCATCAGTGAGATCCCTGAAGAGACCCAGTACTTC. Protein product: CAISEIPEETQYF. The chain links TRBV10-3 to TRBJ2-5; D not certain. CDR1 is ENHRY, CDR2 SYGVKD, per germline. V lost 2 bases and J 3 bases, leaving 7 bases between the germline ends. The CDR3 spans 13 residues.

In its sample, this clonotype was seen a few times. This rearrangement joins TRBV11-3 to TRBJ2-2, with D unresolved. Germline CDR1 and CDR2: SGHNT and YENEEA. This CDR3 contains 13 residues. V lost 1 base, J lost 4 bases, and 4 bases lay in between. The CDR3 protein is CASSLAFTGELFF. The DNA for the CDR3 is TGTGCCAGCAGCTTAGCTTTCACCGGGGAGCTGTTTTTT.

This clonotype was found a few times. The chain carries TRBV20-1 and TRBJ2-3; 8 nucleotides match TRBD2. The CDR3 runs to 14 residues. Germline CDR1 is DFQATT and CDR2 is SNEGSKA (reference sequence). V shed 0 bases and J 5 bases; nucleotides not matched to a gene: 4. CDR3 DNA sequence: TGCAGTGCTAGAGATCACGGGAGGGGAGATACGCAGTATTTT. Translating gives CSARDHGRGDTQYF.

This clonotype was seen more than once but under ten times. V is TRBV27 and J is TRBJ2-7; tentatively, D is TRBD1 or TRBD2 (5 bases each). The CDR3 length is 14 residues. Germline V gene data show CDR1 as MNHEY and CDR2 as SMNVEV (reference sequence). Trimming stripped 5 bases from V and 1 base from J, with 12 bases between. The DNA of the CDR3 is TGTGCCAGCAGTCGCCGGGACGCATCCTACGAGCAGTACTTC. Translation: CASSRRDASYEQYF.

This clonotype was counted a few times. The chain uses TRBV10-3 and TRBJ2-1; 8 nucleotides agree with TRBD1. The germline gives CDR1 ENHRY, CDR2 SYGVKD. The trim removed 8 bases at V and 2 bases at J, leaving 14 bases unmatched. The CDR3 sequence is 17 residues long. CDR3 region: CAIGVGTGRLTYNEQFF. The CDR3 DNA reads as TGTGCCATCGGCGTAGGGACAGGACGGCTAACCTACAATGAGCAGTTCTTC.

The chain couples TRBV11-2 to TRBJ2-1, with unresolved D. CDR1 is SGHAT, CDR2 FQNNGV, per germline. The CDR3 has 16 residues. V was cut by 1 base and J by 0 bases, with 10 bases left in between. The CDR3, as DNA: TGTGCCAGCAGCTTAGGGTACAGCAGCTCCTACAATGAGCAGTTCTTC. It codes for CASSLGYSSSYNEQFF.

In its sample, this clonotype was seen a few times. V gene TRBV9 combines with J gene TRBJ1-3; a weak D match, TRBD1 (5 bases). The V gene's germline CDR1 is SGDLS and CDR2 YYNGEE. This CDR3 comprises 15 residues. V was clipped by 6 bases and J by 1 base, with 14 bases between them. The DNA for the CDR3 is TGTGCCAGCACACCGGGGGATAGGTCTGGAAACACCATATATTTT. This translates into CASTPGDRSGNTIYF. Based on the CDR3 plus reference TRBV9 and TRBJ1-3, the full variable domain is DSGVTQTPKHLITATGQRVTLRCSPRSGDLSVYWYQQSLDQGLQFLIQYYNGEERAKGNILERFSAQQFPDLHSELNLSSLELGDSALYFCASTPGDRSGNTIYFGEGSWLTVV.

This clonotype was seen repeatedly, ten times or more. The rearrangement links TRBV7-2 to TRBJ2-7; TRBD1 might be the D (6 bases). The length of the CDR3 is 14 residues. Trimming cost V 4 bases and J 2 bases, with 12 bases left between them. Germline lookup yields CDR1 SGHTA and CDR2 FQGNSA. The CDR3 region is CASSYMDRTYEQYF. The CDR3 nucleotides read TGTGCCAGCAGCTACATGGACAGAACCTACGAGCAGTACTTC.

This clonotype appeared many times. The chain couples TRBV6-2 or TRBV6-3 to TRBJ2-1, with a possible D match to TRBD1 (6 bases). V was shortened by 7 bases and J by 5 bases, with 12 bases between the two germline ends. The germline gives CDR1 MNHEY, CDR2 SVGEGT. This CDR3 has 13 amino acids. The CDR3 nucleotides read TGTGCCAGCACTAATAACAGGGACAATGAGCAGTTCTTC. Translated, it gives CASTNNRDNEQFF.

In its sample, this clonotype was seen a few times. The chain recombines TRBV20-1 with TRBJ2-7; D is possibly TRBD2 (6 bases). CDR1 is DFQATT, CDR2 SNEGSKA, per germline (reference sequence). The CDR3 runs to 13 residues. With 3 bases removed from V and 2 bases from J, the gap between germline ends came to 11 bases. The CDR3 DNA reads as TGCAGTGCTAGTAAGGGGAGGACCTACGAGCAGTACTTC. This encodes CSASKGRTYEQYF.

This clonotype was detected ten times or more. The genes are TRBV4-2 and TRBJ2-1; no reliable D call. In germline, CDR1 is LGHNA, CDR2 YNFKEQ. V lost 5 bases, J lost 0 bases, and 17 bases lay in between. The CDR3 sequence is 17 residues long. The CDR3 DNA reads TGTGCCAGCAGCAGATTGGAGCCGAAGAGCTCCTACAATGAGCAGTTCTTC. Its translation is CASSRLEPKSSYNEQFF.

This clonotype was detected ten times or more. V and J are TRBV9 and TRBJ2-2; D is perhaps TRBD1 (5 bases). Germline CDR1 reads SGDLS; CDR2 reads YYNGEE. The CDR3 has 15 amino acids. Trimming shortened V by 0 bases and J by 5 bases, and 11 bases separated the two germline ends. Written as DNA, the CDR3 is TGTGCCAGCAGCGTAGTGCAGGGCGGAACCGGGGAGCTGTTTTTT. Residues: CASSVVQGGTGELFF.

V usage is TRBV5-1 and J usage is TRBJ2-5, with D uncertain. The V end lost 4 bases, the J end lost 1 base, and 11 bases lay between the germline ends. This CDR3 comprises 14 residues. The germline CDR1 and CDR2 sequences are SGHRS and YFSETQ. Written as DNA, the CDR3 is TGCGCCAGCAGCATAAGACACATCCAAGAGACCCAGTACTTC. Residues: CASSIRHIQETQYF.

This clonotype occurred a few times. The chain has TRBV20-1 and TRBJ1-5; tentatively, D is TRBD1 (6 bases). Trimming cost V 6 bases and J 3 bases, with 18 bases left between them. Germline CDR1 is DFQATT and CDR2 is SNEGSKA (reference sequence). The CDR3 has 15 residues. The CDR3 DNA sequence: TGCAGTGCCCGATACAGGGACATCTTCAATCAGCCCCAGCATTTT. The encoded protein is CSARYRDIFNQPQHF.

V is TRBV11-2 and J is TRBJ2-6; 8 nucleotides agree with TRBD1. CDR3 length: 19 residues. V was clipped by 1 base and J by 4 bases; unmatched bases: 12. The germline V gene has CDR1 SGHAT and CDR2 FQNNGV. This chain's CDR3 is CASSLGGFRGRSGANVLTF. As DNA, the CDR3 is TGTGCCAGCAGCTTAGGGGGTTTCAGGGGGCGATCCGGGGCCAACGTCCTGACTTTC.